This note documents a single T cell receptor beta chain sequence. Its antigen is not known. At one end the junction does not follow the germline gene, possibly because of a read error. Using immunoSEQ multiplex PCR, the repertoire was profiled, and TCRdb retains in-frame clones only, with some absent. The sample lists roughly 110,000 clones, 87% occurring once. This specimen belongs to a study of T cell responses to AZD1222 COVID-19 vaccine. Turning to the study itself: Second-dose intervals near 4 or 12 weeks were combined. Findings and limits, study-wide: The repertoires were collected only after the peak T cell response. The study found Spike-specific TCR breadth and depth rose after two AZD1222 doses.

The CDR3 is made up of 15 amino acids. The germline CDR1 and CDR2 sequences are SSHAT and FNYEAQ (reference sequence). The input for sequencing was peripheral blood, taken on day 0 of AZD1222 vaccination. The clonotype originates from an adult in good health. The genes are TRBV7-7 and TRBJ2-1, with D uncertain. Here the CDR3 reads CASSPQVSSYNEQFF. DNA for the CDR3: TGTGCTAGCAGCCCCCAAGTGAGCTCCTACAATGAGCAGTTCTTC.